Given below is one T cell receptor beta chain in context. Only in-frame clones appear in the TCRdb table, and some are missing; sequencing was by immunoSEQ multiplex PCR. The table lists 65,000 to 80,000 clones, about 96% of them singletons. This specimen comes from a study of T cell clonotyping in hematopoietic cell transplantation. Time point denoted: recipient sample about 28 days before transplant, after cytoreduction. Germline lookup yields CDR1 SEHNR and CDR2 FQNEAQ (reference sequence). This CDR3 region has 17 residues. Between the trimmed V and J ends, which lost 2 bases and 2 bases, there was a span of 18 bases.

The chain carries TRBV7-9 and TRBJ1-1; D uncertain. The clonotype comes from a woman between 45 and 65 years old with acute myeloid leukemia. Some clones in this sample may be carry-over from other donors' samples. Sequencing used peripheral blood mononuclear cells, obtained before stem cell transplant. Here the CDR3 reads CASSLSVPIGRNTEAFF. The CDR3 DNA sequence: TGTGCCAGCAGCTTATCGGTCCCGATCGGGCGAAACACTGAAGCTTTCTTT.